Listed below are T cell receptor beta chains from one sample, sequenced in a study of CD8+CD57+ T cells in acquired aplastic anemia. TCRdb used MiXCR to reprocess the reads, holding one entry per CDR3 protein. The sample includes a few hundred thousand distinct CDR3 sequences, around three fifths of them seen just once. Sequencing was performed on sorted CD4+, CD8+, or CD8+CD57+ T cells (not recorded which) from PBMCs. The receptors here all came from a human donor with aplastic anemia. The CDR3 runs from the conserved cysteine through the conserved F or W.

v_call cdr3_length cdr3_aa
TRBV10-1 17 CASSQEAVPLSSYEQYF
TRBV20-1 15 CSAQWGGAGTDTQYF
TRBV5-6 14 CASSFIGAYYEQYF
TRBV5-4 12 CASSLSGTEQFF
TRBV12-3/TRBV12-4 13 CASRHSMGSPLHF
TRBV4-3 13 CASSPRGINEQYF
TRBV6-5 15 CAIRTAGGRDGELFF
TRBV6-1 13 CATLQGAHTEAFF
TRBV5-1 13 CAGSEGDTGELFF
TRBV24-1 13 CATARFGTDTQYF
TRBV7-9 15 CASTRGGDGSYEQYF
TRBV24-1 15 CATLRGILSTDTQYF
TRBV7-2 18 CASSLNSATGTSSETQYF
TRBV2 14 CASSRDLNSYEQYF
TRBV10-3 14 CAISEWGTSGEQFF
TRBV2 16 CASSVVGGSYNSPLHF
TRBV10-1 13 CASSEFGGQGYTF
TRBV7-8 13 CASSLSGPDTIYF
TRBV7-7 21 CASSLGRLAGGTGGRQETQYF
TRBV5-1 14 CASSVDSGVSPLHF
TRBV7-2 15 CASSFLQGANTEAFF
TRBV9 17 CASRRSAGAWVRSSSHF